This T cell receptor (beta chain) was sequenced for a study of T-cell reconstitution after alpha-beta-depleted transplantation in children. The CDR3 has 11 residues. Germline CDR1 and CDR2: DFQATT and SNEGSKA (reference sequence). Between the trimmed V and J ends, which lost 5 bases and 6 bases, there was a span of 8 bases. The sample holds many counts of this clonotype. The antigen is not known. TCRbeta library construction was performed incorporating unique molecular identifiers. TCRdb re-derived calls from the PCR reads in MiXCR, one entry per CDR3 protein. The sample lists hundreds of thousands of distinct CDR3 sequences, about 8.7% seen once, with 35% to 45% in the top ten. Study-wide results and caveats: Newly generated T cells supplied most T-cell counts and diversity one year post-transplant. At around two months after transplant, the alpha-beta T cells were reportedly derived from several hundred expanded clones that came from non-depleted graft cells. Certain patients had high TCRbeta diversity at day 60, and it came from recipient T cells and thymic progenitors that survived.

The sample was PBMCs, mostly from graft donor cells, taken 360 days after TCRalphabeta/CD19-depleted stem cell transplant. The sequence derives from a male patient aged 2-15 years who had a stem cell transplant for acute myeloid leukemia, so the T cells may come from the graft donor. The chain joins TRBV20-1 to TRBJ2-1; a possible D gene is TRBD1 (6 bases). CDR3 nucleotide sequence: TGCAGTGCTGGACAGTTCAATGAGCAGTTCTTC. It codes for CSAGQFNEQFF.